Below are 27 T cell receptor beta chains sequenced from a single sample in a study of regulatory T cells in long-lasting Graves disease. This sample's time point: persistent/refractory GD, antithyroid drugs over 5 years with positive TRAb. PBMC RNA was the source of the TCR library. Arm-PCR with iRepertoire HTBI primers amplified the CDR3 regions for these TCR beta libraries. TCRdb independently ran MiXCR on the multiplex PCR reads; one entry per CDR3 protein. The sample lists approximately 400,000 distinct CDR3 sequences; roughly a quarter were seen once. This sample comprised peripheral blood mononuclear cells (PBMCs), obtained when the disease was refractory, from a patient treated with antithyroid drugs. The receptors derive from a female donor with Graves disease.

This clonotype appeared many times. The V gene is TRBV12-3 or TRBV12-4, the J gene TRBJ1-1; D not certain. The CDR3 extends over 14 amino acids. The V and J ends lost 6 bases and 1 base respectively, with 12 bases between them. CDR3 amino acids: CASSWIRANTEAFF. CDR3 DNA: TGTGCCAGCAGCTGGATCCGGGCGAACACTGAAGCTTTCTTT.

This clonotype showed up many times. This chain connects TRBV28 to TRBJ2-5; the match to TRBD1 covers 7 bases. The trim removed 6 bases at V and 1 base at J, leaving 5 bases unmatched. This CDR3 contains 14 residues. Germline loops: CDR1 MDHEN, CDR2 SYDVKM. The CDR3 DNA sequence: TGTGCCAGCAGCAACAGGGGTCGCCAAGAGACCCAGTACTTC. This encodes CASSNRGRQETQYF.

The chain combines TRBV7-3 with TRBJ1-5; D may be TRBD1 (5 bases). This CDR3 contains 13 residues. The germline V gene has CDR1 SGHTA and CDR2 FQGTGA. The germline V and J ends were trimmed by 9 bases and 4 bases, with 13 bases remaining between them. CDR3 in amino acids: CARSRGPNQPQHF. The DNA of the CDR3 is TGTGCCAGGTCGAGGGGCCCTAATCAGCCCCAGCATTTT. Together with reference TRBV7-3 and TRBJ1-5, the CDR3 gives the full variable domain: GAGVSQTPSNKVTEKGKYVELRCDPISGHTALYWYRQSLGQGPEFLIYFQGTGAADDSGLPNDRFFAVRPEGSVSTLKIQRTERGDSAVYLCARSRGPNQPQHFGDGTRLSIL.

This clonotype has only one observation. J is TRBJ2-7 and V is TRBV7-8, with TRBD1 matching 9 bases. Germline assignment: CDR1 SGHVS and CDR2 FQNEAQ. The CDR3 has 16 residues. V lost 3 bases to trimming and J lost 6 bases; unmatched junction nucleotides: 12. CDR3 amino acids: CASSFSRPGTGCEQYF. The DNA of the CDR3 is TGTGCCAGCAGCTTTTCCCGACCGGGGACAGGGTGCGAGCAGTACTTC.

This clonotype was detected a few times. The genes are TRBV12-3 or TRBV12-4 and TRBJ2-2; D unclear. This CDR3 comprises 13 residues. Trimming stripped 6 bases from V and 6 bases from J, with 11 bases between. The CDR3 DNA follows: TGTGCCAGCAGACCTAGACGCGCCGGGGAGCTGTTTTTT. Translated: CASRPRRAGELFF.

The chain carries TRBV2 and TRBJ1-2, with unresolved D. This CDR3 has 12 amino acids. Germline-derived CDR1 and CDR2 are SNHLY and FYNNEI. V was clipped by 1 base and J by 8 bases, with 8 bases between them. The CDR3 nucleotides read TGTGCCAGCAGTGAAGGGGGTGAGGGCTACACCTTC. Amino acids: CASSEGGEGYTF.

Worth noting for this clonotype: This may come from a read error, since a much larger clone is one base off. Here the CDR3 omits its conserved ending phenylalanine or tryptophan, so a read error is the likely source. J is TRBJ1-1 and V is TRBV27; 7 bases map to TRBD1. Trimming took 6 bases from V and 4 from J; bases not matched to a gene: 8. The CDR3 has 14 residues. CDR1 is MNHEY and CDR2 is SMNVEV in the germline V gene (reference sequence). CDR3 sequence reads: CASRLTGSLTEAFL. CDR3 in DNA: TGTGCCAGCAGACTGACAGGGAGTCTCACTGAAGCTTTCCTT.

This clonotype was detected many times. The CDR3 protein is CASSFGGPTYEQYF. Here the CDR3 DNA reads TGTGCCAGCAGTTTCGGGGGACCCACCTACGAGCAGTACTTC. The chain links TRBV28 to TRBJ2-7, with D tentatively TRBD2 (6 bases). Germline assignment: CDR1 MDHEN and CDR2 SYDVKM. The length of the CDR3 is 14 residues. Trimming left V 3 bases short and J 2 bases short, with 11 bases between.

This clonotype was observed at least ten times. This chain connects TRBV12-3 or TRBV12-4 to TRBJ2-7; D is perhaps TRBD1 (6 bases). The V end lost 5 bases, the J end lost 5 bases, and 19 bases lay between the germline ends. CDR3 length: 15 residues. This CDR3 is CASSPSGRGAHEQYF. The DNA of the CDR3 is TGTGCCAGCAGTCCCTCCGGCAGGGGAGCCCACGAGCAGTACTTC.

A single count supports this clonotype. V gene TRBV28 combines with J gene TRBJ2-3; D is uncertain. The CDR3 loop spans 16 amino acids. Germline CDR1 is MDHEN and CDR2 is SYDVKM. Between the trimmed V and J ends, which lost 7 bases and 5 bases, there was a span of 22 bases. The CDR3 spells CASKRLTSPGVDTQYF. The CDR3 nucleotides are TGTGCCAGCAAACGCCTGACCTCCCCTGGGGTAGATACGCAGTATTTT.

V usage is TRBV20-1 and J usage is TRBJ2-5; TRBD1 aligns across 8 bases. CDR1 and CDR2 from the germline V gene are DFQATT and SNEGSKA (reference sequence). The length of the CDR3 is 12 residues. J was trimmed by 3 bases and V by 6 bases; bases with no gene match: 3. The DNA for the CDR3 is TGCAGTGCCCCGACAGGGGAAGAGACCCAGTACTTC. This encodes CSAPTGEETQYF.

The V gene is TRBV18, the J gene TRBJ2-5; D unresolved. CDR1 KGHSH and CDR2 LQKENI come from the germline V gene. The V and J ends lost 1 base and 3 bases respectively, with 6 bases between them. The CDR3 is 13 amino acids. The CDR3 protein is CASSPLEKETQYF. Here the CDR3 DNA reads TGTGCCAGCTCACCACTAGAAAAAGAGACCCAGTACTTC.

This clonotype has more than one count but fewer than ten. The J gene is TRBJ2-7, the V gene TRBV6-1; 7 bases are a match to TRBD1. After removal of 10 bases from V and 3 bases from J, the junction contained 9 bases not matched to a gene. Germline V lookup: CDR1 MNHNS, CDR2 SASEGT. The CDR3 covers 13 residues. The CDR3 DNA reads as TGTGCCAACAGCCGAGGGACAGACTACGAGCAGTACTTC. Translation: CANSRGTDYEQYF.

This chain joins TRBV4-1 and TRBJ2-5; D is possibly TRBD2 (6 bases). The V gene lost 4 bases and the J gene lost 1 base, with 13 bases spanning the gap. This CDR3 region has 15 residues. Germline values: CDR1 MGHRA, CDR2 YSYEKL. The CDR3 nucleotides read TGCGCCAGCAGCCTGACCCTGGGGGGCCAAGAGACCCAGTACTTC. It codes for CASSLTLGGQETQYF.

The chain couples TRBV5-1 to TRBJ2-7; either TRBD1 or TRBD2 may fit D (5 bases each). V lost 5 bases and J lost 3, with 15 bases in between. Germline CDR1 SGHRS, CDR2 YFSETQ. This CDR3 spans 14 amino acids. The CDR3 DNA reads TGCGCCAGCAGGCTCCGGGACGGTTACTACGAGCAGTACTTC. This gives the protein CASRLRDGYYEQYF.

The sample holds a few counts of this clonotype. Here the CDR3 DNA reads TGTGCCAGCAACTCACTAGCGGGAAAGGACACCGGGGAGCTGTTTTTT. Residues: CASNSLAGKDTGELFF. The rearrangement links TRBV6-2 or TRBV6-3 to TRBJ2-2; 10 bases align to TRBD2. With 7 bases clipped from V and 3 bases from J, the junction kept 8 bases outside the gene matches. The CDR3 has 16 residues. The germline V gene has CDR1 MNHEY and CDR2 SVGEGT.

This clonotype was recorded many times. The chain joins TRBV2 to TRBJ1-1; TRBD1 might be the D (5 bases). The CDR3 length is 16 residues. Germline V gene data show CDR1 as SNHLY and CDR2 as FYNNEI. V lost 0 bases and J 3 bases, leaving 14 bases between the germline ends. CDR3 amino acids: CASSEALRGRDTEAFF. The CDR3, as DNA: TGTGCCAGCAGTGAAGCGCTTCGGGGGAGGGACACTGAAGCTTTCTTT.

The chain combines TRBV25-1 with TRBJ2-7, with 8 bases aligning to TRBD1. V dropped 5 bases and J dropped 3; count of bases not matched to a gene: 12. Germline V gene lookup returns CDR1 MGHDK and CDR2 SYGVNS. The CDR3 runs to 16 residues. The CDR3 DNA reads as TGTGCCAGCAGTAGTCGATACAGGGGGTCAAGCTACGAGCAGTACTTC. It translates to CASSSRYRGSSYEQYF.

This clonotype was counted between two and nine times. A clone one base away is much larger, so this may be a read error. Because it lacks the conserved phenylalanine or tryptophan at the end, this CDR3 is likely a read error. J is TRBJ1-1 and V is TRBV28; the D is unclear. CDR3 length: 13 amino acids. V lost 3 bases and J 2 bases, leaving 7 bases between the germline ends. Germline loops: CDR1 MDHEN, CDR2 SYDVKM. CDR3 protein: CASSLVPNTEAFS. The CDR3 DNA reads TGTGCCAGCAGTTTGGTTCCAAACACTGAAGCTTTCTCT.

The rearrangement joins TRBV27 to TRBJ1-2, with D perhaps TRBD1 (5 bases). Between the trimmed V and J ends, which lost 6 bases and 3 bases, there was a span of 14 bases. CDR1 is MNHEY, CDR2 SMNVEV, per germline (reference sequence). The CDR3 totals 14 residues. The CDR3 nucleotides read TGTGCCAGCAGCACTCTCGACAGCCACTATGGCTACACCTTC. Its translation is CASSTLDSHYGYTF.

V usage is TRBV29-1 and J usage is TRBJ2-7; 11 bases line up with TRBD2. The junction had 5 bases not matched to a gene; V was cut back by 4 bases and J by 6 bases. The CDR3 runs 13 residues. Germline lookup yields CDR1 SQVTM and CDR2 ANQGSEA. The CDR3 here is CSVVTSGRVEQYF. The CDR3 nucleotides are TGCAGCGTTGTTACTAGCGGGAGAGTCGAGCAGTACTTC.

This chain joins TRBV29-1 and TRBJ2-5; 9 bases are shared with TRBD1. The CDR3 is made up of 12 amino acids. CDR1 SQVTM and CDR2 ANQGSEA come from the germline V gene. J lost 5 bases, V lost 8 bases, and 6 bases had no gene match. This CDR3 reads CSINRGLETQYF. For the CDR3, the DNA is TGCAGCATTAACAGGGGGCTGGAGACCCAGTACTTC.

This clonotype was counted at least ten times. The chain joins TRBV12-3 or TRBV12-4 to TRBJ1-6; 7 bases align to TRBD1. V dropped 5 bases and J dropped 6; count of bases not matched to a gene: 7. The CDR3 has 15 amino acids. The DNA of the CDR3 is TGTGCCAGCAGTCTCACAGGGGAGGGTAATTCACCCCTCCACTTT. It codes for CASSLTGEGNSPLHF.

This clonotype appeared many times. V gene TRBV7-2 combines with J gene TRBJ1-2; weak D call: TRBD1 (5 bases). The CDR3 consists of 14 residues. V lost 3 bases to trimming and J lost 1 base, with 9 bases between them. Per the germline V gene, CDR1 is SGHTA and CDR2 is FQGNSA. CDR3 coding DNA: TGTGCCAGCAGCTTCCGGGACGGTAACTATGGCTACACCTTC. Translating it yields CASSFRDGNYGYTF.

This clonotype was found many times. The V and J genes are TRBV12-3 or TRBV12-4 and TRBJ1-1; D unclear. V lost 2 bases, J lost 5 bases, and 9 bases lay in between. This CDR3 is built from 13 residues. The CDR3: CASSLLRRTEAFF. CDR3 sequence (DNA): TGTGCCAGCAGTTTATTGAGGAGAACTGAAGCTTTCTTT.

This clonotype was seen once. The V call is TRBV19, the J call TRBJ1-2; TRBD1 might be the D (6 bases). Germline V gene sequence: CDR1 LNHDA, CDR2 SQIVND (reference sequence). This CDR3 is built from 16 residues. V was pared by 4 bases and J by 3 bases, with 18 bases between. In DNA form, the CDR3 reads TGTGCCAGTAGTACGTTCGAGACAGGACATTACTATGGCTACACCTTC. As protein: CASSTFETGHYYGYTF.

V is TRBV18 and J is TRBJ2-5; 9 nucleotides match TRBD1. The CDR3 covers 18 residues. From germline, CDR1 is KGHSH and CDR2 LQKENI. With 5 bases clipped from V and 4 bases from J, the junction kept 17 bases outside the gene matches. DNA for the CDR3: TGTGCCAGCTCATTAATCTGGACGCAACAGGGGGCCCGAGAGACCCAGTACTTC. This codes for CASSLIWTQQGARETQYF.